This T cell receptor (beta chain) was documented in a study of blood T cell repertoires in COVID-19. Method: immunoSEQ multiplex PCR; TCRdb's copy keeps in-frame clones and lacks some. The sample yields around 70,000 clones, 80% to 90% seen once. The germline gives CDR1 KGHSH, CDR2 LQKENI. Trimming shortened V by 3 bases and J by 0 bases, and 3 bases separated the two germline ends. The CDR3 spans 14 residues. Sequencing was done on a sample of peripheral blood. This sequence originates from a woman aged 60-70 years with acute or convalescent COVID-19. The chain carries TRBV18 and TRBJ2-6; D gene ambiguous. CDR3 protein: CASSPLSGANVLTF. CDR3 in DNA: TGTGCCAGCTCACCCCTCTCTGGGGCCAACGTCCTGACTTTC.